This T cell receptor (beta chain) is from a study of blood T cell repertoires in COVID-19. Across the study: Sources were T cells, B-cell-depleted T cells, or PBMCs; the material itself was cDNA or gDNA.

Sequencing used immunoSEQ multiplex PCR; TCRdb keeps in-frame clones, though not all of them. Of roughly 320,000 clones in the sample, around 86% were seen once. This CDR3 has 13 residues. Trimming pared 4 bases from V and 4 bases from J, leaving 12 bases between. Germline-derived CDR1 and CDR2 are SGHKS and YYEKEE (reference sequence). The specimen was PBMCs or T cells enriched from blood (not recorded which). This rearrangement joins TRBV5-5 to TRBJ2-7, with unresolved D. The sequence came from a man aged 30-40 years who had recovered from COVID-19. Written as DNA, the CDR3 is TGTGCCAGCAGCCCCGGGTCCGGGTACGAGCAGTACTTC. Its translation: CASSPGSGYEQYF.